This T cell receptor beta chain comes out of a study of blood T cell repertoires in COVID-19. The wider study: Both acute and convalescent COVID-19 samples were obtained from the United States, Italy and Spain. T cells, B-cell-depleted T cells, or PBMCs provided the cDNA or gDNA that served as material.

In the study's own analysis: From reference gene primer amplification, estimates of nucleated cell counts were derived. Assay used: immunoSEQ multiplex PCR; TCRdb lists only in-frame clones, some missing. V, J and clone size derive from that table, while D and trimming were established from the DNA sequence. The sample carries about 250,000 clones, 84% recorded once. Germline V gene data show CDR1 as MNHEY and CDR2 as SMNVEV (reference sequence). The CDR3 contains 14 residues. V was pared by 4 bases and J by 4 bases, with 6 bases of the junction left unmatched. The origin of this receptor is a man aged 45 to 65 with acute or convalescent COVID-19. The source material was peripheral blood. V gene TRBV27 combines with J gene TRBJ1-2, with 7 bases identical to TRBD1. The CDR3 loop is CASSSRQGVYGYTF. CDR3 DNA: TGTGCCAGCAGTTCGCGACAGGGAGTCTATGGCTACACCTTC.